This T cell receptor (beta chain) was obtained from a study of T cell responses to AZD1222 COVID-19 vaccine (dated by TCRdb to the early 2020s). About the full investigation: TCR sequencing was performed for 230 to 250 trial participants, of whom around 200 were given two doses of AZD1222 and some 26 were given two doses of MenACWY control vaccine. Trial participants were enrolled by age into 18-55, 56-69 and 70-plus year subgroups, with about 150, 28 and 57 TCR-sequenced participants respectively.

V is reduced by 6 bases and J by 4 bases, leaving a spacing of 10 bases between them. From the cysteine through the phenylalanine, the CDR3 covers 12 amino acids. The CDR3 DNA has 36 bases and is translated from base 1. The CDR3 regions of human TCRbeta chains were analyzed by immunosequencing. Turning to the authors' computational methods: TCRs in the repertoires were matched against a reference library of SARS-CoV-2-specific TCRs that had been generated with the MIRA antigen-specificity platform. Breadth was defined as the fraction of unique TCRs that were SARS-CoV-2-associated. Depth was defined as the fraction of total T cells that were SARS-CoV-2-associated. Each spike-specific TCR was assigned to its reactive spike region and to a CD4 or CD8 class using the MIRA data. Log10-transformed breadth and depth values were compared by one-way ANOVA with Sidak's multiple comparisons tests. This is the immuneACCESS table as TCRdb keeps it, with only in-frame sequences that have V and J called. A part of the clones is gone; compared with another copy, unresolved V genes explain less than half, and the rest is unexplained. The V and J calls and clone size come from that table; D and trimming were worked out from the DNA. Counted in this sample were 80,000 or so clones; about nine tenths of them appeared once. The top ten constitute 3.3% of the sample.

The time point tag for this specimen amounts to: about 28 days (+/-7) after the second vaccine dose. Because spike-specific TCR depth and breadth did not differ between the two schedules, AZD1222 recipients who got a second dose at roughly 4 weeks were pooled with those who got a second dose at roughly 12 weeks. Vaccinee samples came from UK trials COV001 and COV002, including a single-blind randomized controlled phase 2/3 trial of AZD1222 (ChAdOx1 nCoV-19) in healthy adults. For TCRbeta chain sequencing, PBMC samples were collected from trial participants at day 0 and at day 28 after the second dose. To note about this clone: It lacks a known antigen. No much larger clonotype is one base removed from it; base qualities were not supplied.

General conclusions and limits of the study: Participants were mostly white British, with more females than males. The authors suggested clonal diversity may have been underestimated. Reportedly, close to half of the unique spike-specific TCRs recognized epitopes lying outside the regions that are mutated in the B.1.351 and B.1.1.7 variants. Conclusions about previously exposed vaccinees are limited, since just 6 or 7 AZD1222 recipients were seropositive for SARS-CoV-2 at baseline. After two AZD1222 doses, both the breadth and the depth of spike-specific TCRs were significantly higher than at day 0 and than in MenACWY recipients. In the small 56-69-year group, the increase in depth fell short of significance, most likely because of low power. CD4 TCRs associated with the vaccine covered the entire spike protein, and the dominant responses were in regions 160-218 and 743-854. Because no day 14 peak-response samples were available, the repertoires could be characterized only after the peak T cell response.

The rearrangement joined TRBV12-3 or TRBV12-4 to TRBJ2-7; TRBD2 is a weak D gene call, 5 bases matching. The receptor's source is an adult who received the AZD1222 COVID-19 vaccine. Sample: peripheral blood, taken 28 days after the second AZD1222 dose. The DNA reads TGTGCCAGCAGCCGGACTGGGTACGAGCAGTACTTC. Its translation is CASSRTGYEQYF.